Shown below are 27 T cell receptor beta chains from a single sample sequenced in a study of shared clonotypes between healthy human individuals (dated by TCRdb to about 2020). Library preparation employed the immunoSEQ multiplex PCR assay. TCRdb retrieved this table from immuneACCESS and kept in-frame rearrangements only. Not all clones are present; in checked studies, unresolved V genes account for under half, and no reason is known for the remainder. Here the sample has fewer than 600,000 clones; around 78% occur a single time. The ten most abundant clones make up around 12% of the sample. The sample consisted of PBMCs. Receptor source: a woman aged 40 to 50 in good health. Some clones in this sample may be carry-over from other donors' samples.

The rearrangement joins TRBV4-3 to TRBJ2-6; D possibly matches TRBD1 or TRBD2 (6 bases each). The V end lost 4 bases, the J end lost 4 bases, and 14 bases lay between the germline ends. The length of the CDR3 is 16 residues. Germline CDR1 LGHNA, CDR2 YSLEER. The CDR3 is CASSPRGVAGANVLTF. CDR3 nucleotides: TGCGCCAGCAGCCCAAGGGGGGTTGCGGGGGCCAACGTCCTGACTTTC.

This clone was recorded a few times. This CDR3 reads CASSLSGGGTEAFF. The DNA of the CDR3 is TGTGCCAGCAGCTTATCAGGGGGTGGAACTGAAGCTTTCTTT. The gene calls are TRBV7-2 and TRBJ1-1; 7 bases map to TRBD1. There are 14 residues in the CDR3. CDR1 SGHTA and CDR2 FQGNSA come from the germline V gene. With V trimmed by 2 bases and J by 5 bases, 5 bases remained unmatched.

The chain employs TRBV28 and TRBJ1-5; unclear D gene. Trimming stripped 1 base from V and 6 bases from J, with 4 bases between. The CDR3 is made up of 12 amino acids. Germline-derived CDR1 and CDR2 are MDHEN and SYDVKM. The CDR3 spells CASSLSIQPQHF. The CDR3 coding sequence is TGTGCCAGCAGTTTATCAATTCAGCCCCAGCATTTT.

The chain uses TRBV6-4 and TRBJ2-7; D is ambiguous. Germline V gene data show CDR1 as MRHNA and CDR2 as SNTAGT. CDR3 length: 12 residues. Trimming pared 9 bases from V and 4 bases from J, leaving 13 bases between. The CDR3 nucleotides read TGTGCCAGTACGAAAGGTAATTACGAGCAGTACTTC. Translation: CASTKGNYEQYF.

The chain joins TRBV28 to TRBJ2-7; tentatively, D is TRBD1 or TRBD2 (5 bases each). V was clipped by 1 base and J by 12 bases, with 22 bases between them. Germline V gene sequence: CDR1 MDHEN, CDR2 SYDVKM. The CDR3 totals 15 residues. The CDR3 bases are TGTGCCAGCAGTTTATCTTTCGGGACGGCGTTCGGGCGGTACTTC. Amino acid sequence: CASSLSFGTAFGRYF.

CDR3 sequence reads: CASSLARGTGNTIYF. Here the CDR3 DNA reads TGTGCCAGCAGCTTAGCGCGGGGGACTGGAAACACCATATATTTT. The gene calls are TRBV7-6 and TRBJ1-3; TRBD1 is a possible D gene (5 bases). The length of the CDR3 is 15 residues. Trimming removed 0 bases from V and 2 bases from J, with 8 bases in between. Germline assignment: CDR1 SGHVS and CDR2 FNYEAQ.

The chain employs TRBV19 and TRBJ1-1; possibly TRBD1 for D (5 bases). The V end was cut by 3 bases, the J end by 6 bases, with 17 bases between. The CDR3 runs 15 residues. Germline V gives CDR1 LNHDA, CDR2 SQIVND (reference sequence). The CDR3 reads CASSIYGALISEAFF. The CDR3 nucleotides are TGTGCCAGTAGTATTTACGGGGCACTAATATCTGAAGCTTTCTTT.

This clone was observed a handful of times. V is TRBV6-1 and J is TRBJ2-7; no definite D call. V lost 0 bases, J lost 4 bases, and 16 bases lay in between. CDR1 MNHNS and CDR2 SASEGT come from the germline V gene. The CDR3 totals 16 residues. CDR3 sequence: CASSEAQLGSGYEQYF. CDR3 DNA sequence: TGTGCCAGCAGTGAAGCGCAACTTGGAAGTGGATACGAGCAGTACTTC.

The table lists this clone with a few counts. The rearrangement uses TRBV7-2 and TRBJ1-2; maybe TRBD1 (5 bases). This CDR3 comprises 13 residues. Trimming stripped 5 bases from V and 8 bases from J, with 15 bases between. Germline V CDR1 and CDR2: SGHTA, FQGNSA. The CDR3 region is CASSPYGQGGYTF. The CDR3 bases are TGTGCCAGCAGCCCATACGGACAAGGCGGCTACACCTTC.

This chain links TRBV29-1 with TRBJ1-3, with no clear D. Between the trimmed V and J ends, which lost 5 bases and 0 bases, there was a span of 11 bases. The length of the CDR3 is 14 residues. The germline V gene has CDR1 SQVTM and CDR2 ANQGSEA. CDR3: CSVLDWGSGNTIYF. The CDR3 DNA sequence: TGCAGCGTTTTAGACTGGGGCTCTGGAAACACCATATATTTT.

The V call is TRBV15, the J call TRBJ2-5, with a tentative D call TRBD1 (5 bases). The DNA end is a closer match to TRBJ2-7, so the J assignment may be wrong. Germline values: CDR1 LNHNV, CDR2 YYDKDF (reference sequence). The CDR3 spans 12 residues. CDR3 DNA: TGTGCCACCGCACAGGACTCCTACGAGCAGTACTTC. Its translation is CATAQDSYEQYF.

The chain combines TRBV29-1 with TRBJ2-7; no clear D gene. V shed 4 bases and J shed 3 bases, with 10 bases lying between them. Looked up from germline, CDR1 is SQVTM and CDR2 is ANQGSEA. The CDR3 runs 12 residues. CDR3 loop: CSVVSIHYEQYF. CDR3 bases: TGCAGCGTTGTCTCCATACACTACGAGCAGTACTTC.

The chain joins TRBV7-9 to TRBJ2-2; D is perhaps TRBD1 or TRBD2 (6 bases each). The CDR3 extends over 18 amino acids. The germline CDR1 and CDR2 sequences are SEHNR and FQNEAQ (reference sequence). V lost 6 bases and J lost 1, with 21 bases in between. This CDR3 is CASRPHILGGKNTGELFF. DNA for the CDR3: TGTGCCAGCAGACCCCACATCTTAGGGGGGAAGAACACCGGGGAGCTGTTTTTT.

The CDR3 protein is CASSSQHELGEQYF. DNA for the CDR3: TGTGCCAGTAGTTCCCAACATGAGTTGGGGGAGCAGTACTTC. The chain couples TRBV19 to TRBJ2-7; no firm D call. Germline V gives CDR1 LNHDA, CDR2 SQIVND (reference sequence). The CDR3 spans 14 residues. Trimming took off 5 bases at V and 7 bases at J, with 18 bases between the two ends.

In the case of this clone: Only one base separates this from a far larger clonotype, so it likely reflects a read error. V gene TRBV4-3 combines with J gene TRBJ1-4, with TRBD1 as a possible D gene (5 bases). Trimming cost V 5 bases and J 3 bases, with 10 bases left between them. CDR1 and CDR2 from the germline V gene are LGHNA and YSLEER. CDR3 length equals 14 residues. CDR3 residues: CASSYDSSNEKLFF. CDR3 nucleotide sequence: TGCGCCAGCAGCTACGACAGTTCTAATGAAAAACTGTTTTTT.

This sequence joins TRBV4-1 and TRBJ2-7; possibly TRBD1 or TRBD2 for D (5 bases each). There are 13 residues in the CDR3. V gave up 8 bases and J gave up 5 bases, with 16 bases separating them. CDR1 is MGHRA, CDR2 YSYEKL, per germline. The CDR3 DNA reads TGCGCCAGCTCGGGACGCGTTGTTGACGAGCAGTACTTC. Translation gives CASSGRVVDEQYF.

V gene TRBV4-1 combines with J gene TRBJ1-5; 8 bases match TRBD1. The CDR3 extends over 15 amino acids. CDR1 and CDR2 (germline): MGHRA, YSYEKL. V trimming: 4 bases; J trimming: 1 base; junction bases outside the gene matches: 3. The DNA for the CDR3 is TGCGCCAGCAGCCTTAGGGACAGGAGCAATCAGCCCCAGCATTTT. Its translation: CASSLRDRSNQPQHF.

The V call is TRBV9, the J call TRBJ2-2; D tentatively reads TRBD1 or TRBD2 (6 bases each). Trimming took 0 bases from V and 7 from J, leaving 13 bases between them. CDR3 length equals 15 residues. Germline values: CDR1 SGDLS, CDR2 YYNGEE. In DNA, the CDR3 is TGTGCCAGCAGCGTAGCTATGGGGGGCATCGGGGAGCTGTTTTTT. Its protein product is CASSVAMGGIGELFF.

As for this clone: One base away lies a much larger clone, so this may be a sequencing read error. Distinct nucleotide sequences in the sample also encode this CDR3. The rearrangement uses TRBV9 and TRBJ2-7; 11 bases line up with TRBD2. After removal of 4 bases from V and 2 bases from J, the junction contained 5 bases not matched to a gene. The CDR3 runs to 15 residues. The germline CDR1 and CDR2 sequences are SGDLS and YYNGEE. The CDR3 region is CASSPRTSGPYEQYF. The CDR3 nucleotides read TGTGCCAGCAGCCCCCGGACTAGCGGGCCCTACGAGCAGTACTTC.

CDR3 residues: CASSVTLAERETQYF. In DNA, the CDR3 is TGCGCCAGCAGCGTTACACTAGCGGAGAGGGAGACCCAGTACTTC. This chain links TRBV10-2 with TRBJ2-5; the match to TRBD2 covers 8 bases. J lost 5 bases, V lost 6 bases, and 11 bases had no gene match. The CDR3 is 15 amino acids. Germline-derived CDR1 and CDR2 are WSHSY and SAAADI.

As regards this clone: At the DNA level, this CDR3 is encoded by other sequences in the same sample as well. The chain employs TRBV18 and TRBJ2-3, with TRBD2 matching 11 bases. With V trimmed by 6 bases and J by 5 bases, 7 bases remained unmatched. Germline lookup yields CDR1 KGHSH and CDR2 LQKENI. The CDR3 has 15 amino acids. In nucleotides, the CDR3 is TGTGCCAGCTCGCCCGGACTAGCGGGCGGAGATACGCAGTATTTT. It translates to CASSPGLAGGDTQYF.

The rearrangement uses TRBV28 and TRBJ1-3; D perhaps matches TRBD1 (6 bases). Germline CDR1 and CDR2: MDHEN and SYDVKM. Trimming removed 4 bases from V and 2 bases from J, with 15 bases in between. The CDR3 consists of 16 residues. CDR3 amino acids: CASSWGRGRTGNTIYF. CDR3 nucleotide sequence: TGTGCCAGCAGTTGGGGGCGAGGGAGGACTGGAAACACCATATATTTT.

This clone was counted once. This chain links TRBV19 with TRBJ1-1; TRBD1 matches at 9 bases. The CDR3 is made up of 13 amino acids. The ends lost 11 bases at V and 10 bases at J; junction bases unmatched: 14. CDR1 LNHDA and CDR2 SQIVND come from the germline V gene (reference sequence). The CDR3, as DNA: TGTGCCGTAGGGGTCGTGGACAGGGGAAGAGCTTTCTTT. Translated, it gives CAVGVVDRGRAFF.

V and J are TRBV7-9 and TRBJ2-5; perhaps TRBD1 as D (6 bases). Trimming stripped 4 bases from V and 4 bases from J, with 19 bases between. Germline V gives CDR1 SEHNR, CDR2 FQNEAQ (reference sequence). The CDR3 spans 16 residues. This CDR3 reads CASSSPAGDKIETQYF. CDR3 nucleotides: TGTGCCAGCAGCTCCCCCGCAGGGGACAAAATAGAGACCCAGTACTTC. The whole variable domain, remainder taken from reference TRBV7-9 and TRBJ2-5, is DTGVSQNPRHKITKRGQNVTFRCDPISEHNRLYWYRQTLGQGPEFLTYFQNEAQLEKSRLLSDRFSAERPKGSFSTLEIQRTEQGDSAMYLCASSSPAGDKIETQYFGPGTRLLVL.

Of note for this clone: A far larger clone is only one base removed, so a read error is likely. V gene TRBV30 combines with J gene TRBJ2-1; D gene uncertain. The CDR3 runs to 15 residues. Germline CDR1 GTSNPN, CDR2 SVGIG (reference sequence). Trimming left V 7 bases short and J 10 bases short, with 26 bases between. CDR3 nucleotides: TGTGCCTTAGCCTTGGACCAGATAGTGGCCTACGAGCAGTTCTTC. It specifies CALALDQIVAYEQFF.

The chain carries TRBV6-5 and TRBJ2-5; TRBD2 agrees at 7 bases. V shed 6 bases, J shed 3 bases, and the junction held 10 bases outside the gene matches. This CDR3 spans 15 amino acids. Germline V gene sequence: CDR1 MNHEY, CDR2 SVGAGI. DNA for the CDR3: TGTGCCAGCAGCACTAGGGGCCGGGGGGAAGAGACCCAGTACTTC. It specifies CASSTRGRGEETQYF.

V usage is TRBV7-9 and J usage is TRBJ2-1; 13 bases map to TRBD2. Germline values: CDR1 SEHNR, CDR2 FQNEAQ (reference sequence). Trimming at V came to 5 bases and at J to 8 bases, leaving 9 bases not matched to a gene. This CDR3 contains 16 residues. The CDR3 DNA reads TGTGCCAGCAGCGACGGACTAGCGGGAGTCATATATGAGCAGTTCTTC. Its translation is CASSDGLAGVIYEQFF.